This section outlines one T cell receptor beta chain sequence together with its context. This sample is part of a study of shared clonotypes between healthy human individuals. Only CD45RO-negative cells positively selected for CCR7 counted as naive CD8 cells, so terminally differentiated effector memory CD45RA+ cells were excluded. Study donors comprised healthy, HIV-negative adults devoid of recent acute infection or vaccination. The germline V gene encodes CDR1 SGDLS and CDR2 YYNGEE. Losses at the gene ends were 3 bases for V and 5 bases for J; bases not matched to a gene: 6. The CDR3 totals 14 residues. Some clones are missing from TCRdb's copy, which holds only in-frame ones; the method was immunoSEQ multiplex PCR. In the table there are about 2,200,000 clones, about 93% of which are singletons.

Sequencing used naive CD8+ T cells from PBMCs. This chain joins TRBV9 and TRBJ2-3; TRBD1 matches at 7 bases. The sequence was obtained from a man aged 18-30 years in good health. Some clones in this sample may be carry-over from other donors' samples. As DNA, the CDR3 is TGTGCCAGCAGCGGTGACAGGGAAGGAGATACGCAGTATTTT. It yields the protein CASSGDREGDTQYF.